This paragraph covers one T cell receptor (beta chain) sequence. The antigen is undetermined. CDR1 and CDR2 (germline): KGHSH, LQKENI. The CDR3 has 14 residues. These data originate in a study of T cells expressing NK-cell markers. The wider study: Sorted T-cell subsets CD3+CD56+NKG2C+, CD3+CD56+NKG2C- and CD3+CD56-NKG2C+ were TCR beta-sequenced. HCMV serostatus: seven of eight sequenced donors positive, one negative. Overall study findings and caveats: For a few donors, these clonotypes were likewise the leading ones in the CD3+CD56-NKG2C+ fraction. The study found dominant NKG2C+ clonotypes at roughly 1.0-8% of CD8+ T cells in six donors.

TCRdb reprocessed the 5' RACE reads and stores each CDR3 protein as one record, lacking DNA. The clone table shows about 260,000 distinct CDR3 sequences, with the ten largest holding around 3.9%. The origin of this receptor is a woman aged 18-69 years in good health. The rearrangement uses TRBV18 and TRBJ2-1. The specimen sequenced was blood T cells: a sorted CD56 or NKG2C T cell subset, CD4+ or CD8+ T cells, or bulk PBMC T cells (not recorded which). The CDR3: CASSPRQFYNEQFF.